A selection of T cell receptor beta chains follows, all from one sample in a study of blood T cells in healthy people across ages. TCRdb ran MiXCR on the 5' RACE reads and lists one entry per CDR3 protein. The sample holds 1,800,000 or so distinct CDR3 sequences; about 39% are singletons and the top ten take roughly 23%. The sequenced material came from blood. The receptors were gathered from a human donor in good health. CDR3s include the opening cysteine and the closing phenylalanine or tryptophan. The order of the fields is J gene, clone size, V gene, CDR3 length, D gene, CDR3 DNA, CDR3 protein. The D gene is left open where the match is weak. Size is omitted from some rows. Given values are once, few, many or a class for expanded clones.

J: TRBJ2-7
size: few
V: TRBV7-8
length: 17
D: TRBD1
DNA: TGTGCCAGCAGCTTAGAACTTGGGTGGGACAGCTCCTACGAGCAGTACTTC
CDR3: CASSLELGWDSSYEQYF

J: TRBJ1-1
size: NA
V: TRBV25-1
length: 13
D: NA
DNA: TGTGCCAGCAGACAGGGTTCGGTCACTGAAGCTTTCTTT
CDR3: CASRQGSVTEAFF

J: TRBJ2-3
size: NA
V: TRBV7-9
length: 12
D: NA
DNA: TGTGCCAGCAGCTTTAGCTTGAGTACGCAGTATTTT
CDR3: CASSFSLSTQYF

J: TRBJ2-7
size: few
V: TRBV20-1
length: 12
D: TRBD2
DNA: TGCAGTGCCCACCTAGCGGGGGGCGAGCAGTACTTC
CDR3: CSAHLAGGEQYF

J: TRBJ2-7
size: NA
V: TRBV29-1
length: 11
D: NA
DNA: TGCAGCGTTGGGCCCAACTACGAGCAGTACTTC
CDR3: CSVGPNYEQYF

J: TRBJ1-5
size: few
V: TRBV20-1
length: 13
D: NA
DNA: TGCAGTGCTAGTGACAGACCCAATCAGCCCCAGCATTTT
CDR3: CSASDRPNQPQHF

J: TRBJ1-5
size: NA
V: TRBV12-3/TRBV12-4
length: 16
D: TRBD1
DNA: TGTGCCAGCAGTCCCGGGACAGGTCTTAGCAATCAGCCCCAGCATTTT
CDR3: CASSPGTGLSNQPQHF

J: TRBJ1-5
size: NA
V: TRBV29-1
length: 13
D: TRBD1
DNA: TGCAGCGTTGGGACAGGACCGGATCAGCCCCAGCATTTT
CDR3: CSVGTGPDQPQHF

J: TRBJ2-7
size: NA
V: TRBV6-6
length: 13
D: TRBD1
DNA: TGTGCCGGCAGACGCACAGGGGTCCACGAGCAGTACTTC
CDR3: CAGRRTGVHEQYF

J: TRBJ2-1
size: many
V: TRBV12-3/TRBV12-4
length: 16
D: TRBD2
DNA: TGTGCCAGCAGTTCTCGACTAGCGGGGTCCTACAATGAGCAGTTCTTC
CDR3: CASSSRLAGSYNEQFF

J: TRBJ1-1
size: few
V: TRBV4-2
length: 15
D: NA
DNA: TGTGCCAGCACCCCGCGGTCAGGGCTTCATGGTGAAGCTTTCTTT
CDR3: CASTPRSGLHGEAFF

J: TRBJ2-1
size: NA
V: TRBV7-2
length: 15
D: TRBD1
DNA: TGTGCCAGCAAAATAGACAGGGATTCCTACAATGAGCAGTTCTTC
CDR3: CASKIDRDSYNEQFF

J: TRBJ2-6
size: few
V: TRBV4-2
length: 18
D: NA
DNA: TGTGCCAGCAGCGAATACACGGACCGGGCGAACGGGGCCAACGTCCTGACTTTC
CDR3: CASSEYTDRANGANVLTF

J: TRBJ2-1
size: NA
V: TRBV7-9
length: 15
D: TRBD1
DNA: TGTGCCAGCAGCCCACCGGGACAGGGGGTGAATGAGCAGTTCTTC
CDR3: CASSPPGQGVNEQFF

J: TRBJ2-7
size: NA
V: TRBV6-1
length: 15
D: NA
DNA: TGTGCCAGCAGTGAAGGGGCCTGGGAAACCTACGAGCAGTACTTC
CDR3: CASSEGAWETYEQYF

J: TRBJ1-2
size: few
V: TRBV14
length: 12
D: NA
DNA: TGTGCCAGCAGCCACGGCAGGGATGGCTACACCTTC
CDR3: CASSHGRDGYTF

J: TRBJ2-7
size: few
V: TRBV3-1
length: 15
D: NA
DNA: TGTGCCAGCAGCCAATGGCAAGGGACGTCCTACGAGCAGTACTTC
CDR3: CASSQWQGTSYEQYF

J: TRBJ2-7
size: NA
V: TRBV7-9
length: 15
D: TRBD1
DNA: TGTGCCAGCAGCTCCTGGGACAGGGCGGACTACGAGCAGTACTTC
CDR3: CASSSWDRADYEQYF

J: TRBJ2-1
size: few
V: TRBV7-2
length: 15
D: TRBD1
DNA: TGTGCCAGCAGCTTGGCGCAGGGGGCGCGAGGTGAGCAGTTCTTC
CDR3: CASSLAQGARGEQFF

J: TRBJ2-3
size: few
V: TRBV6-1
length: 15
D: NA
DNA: TGTGCCAGCATAATGACAGGAATGCTCACAGATACGCAGTATTTT
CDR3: CASIMTGMLTDTQYF